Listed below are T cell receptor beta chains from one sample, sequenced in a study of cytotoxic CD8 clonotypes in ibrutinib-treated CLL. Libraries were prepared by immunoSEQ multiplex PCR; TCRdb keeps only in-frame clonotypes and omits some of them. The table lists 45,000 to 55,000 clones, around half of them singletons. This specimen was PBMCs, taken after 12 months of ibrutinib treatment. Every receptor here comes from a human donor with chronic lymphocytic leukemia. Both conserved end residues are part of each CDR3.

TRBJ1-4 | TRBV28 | CASSRQGRREKLFF
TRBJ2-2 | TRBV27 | CASSLFGGTGELFF
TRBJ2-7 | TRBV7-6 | CASSQSGVNSYEQYF
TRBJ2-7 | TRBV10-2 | CATTNRDSLGREQYF
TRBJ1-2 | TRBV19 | CASSTYQTGYGYTF
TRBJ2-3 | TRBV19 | CASSNLRTGRSDTQYF
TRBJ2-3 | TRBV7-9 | CASSLGLASTDTQYF
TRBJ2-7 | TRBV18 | CASSQGSYEQYF
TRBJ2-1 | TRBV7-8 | CASRGGNENEQFF
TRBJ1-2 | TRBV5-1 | CASSSTGEGYTF
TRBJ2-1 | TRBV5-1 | CASSLAQGMDEQFF
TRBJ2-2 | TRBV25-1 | CASSGGDGELFF
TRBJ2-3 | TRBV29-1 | CSVPPDSPATDTQYF
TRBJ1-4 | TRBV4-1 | CASSLGSGGNEKLFF
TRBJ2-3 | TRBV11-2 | CASSSKDRVGDTQYF
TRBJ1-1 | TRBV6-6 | CASSYPGVNTEAFF
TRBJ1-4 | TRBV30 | CAWKGHPNEKLFF
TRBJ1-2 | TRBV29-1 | CSVVVPGTGGGYTF
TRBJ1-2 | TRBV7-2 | CASSTPGQVYGYTF
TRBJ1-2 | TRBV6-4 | CASSDRGIGYTF
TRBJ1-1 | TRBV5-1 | CASSLLGTEAFF
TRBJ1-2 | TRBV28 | CASRKGGNYGYTF
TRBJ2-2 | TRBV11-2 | CASSLSGRDRGELFF
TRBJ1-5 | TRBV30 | CAWRLQGSNQPQHF
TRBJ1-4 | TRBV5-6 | CASSMTGPFNEKLFF
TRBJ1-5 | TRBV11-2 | CASSPTGQPQHF
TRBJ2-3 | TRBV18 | CASSQRDFFTDTQYF
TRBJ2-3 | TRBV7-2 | CASTQGLAVSTDTQYF
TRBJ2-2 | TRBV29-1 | CSVSIAGAATGELFF
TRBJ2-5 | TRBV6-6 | CASRQYMGYQETQYF
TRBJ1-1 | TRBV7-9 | CASSLALARLNTEAFF
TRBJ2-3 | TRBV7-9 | CASSGASGVDTQYF
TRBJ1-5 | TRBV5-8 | CASSDGTGTNQPQHF
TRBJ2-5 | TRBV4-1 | CASSQGRLAGEQETQYF
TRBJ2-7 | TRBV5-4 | CASSTGGYEQYF
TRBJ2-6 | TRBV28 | CASSLFGSGANVLTF
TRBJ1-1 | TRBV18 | CASSPPGPNTEAFF
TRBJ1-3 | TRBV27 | CASRSLQGVGNTIYF
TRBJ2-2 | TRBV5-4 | CASSWRDTGELFF
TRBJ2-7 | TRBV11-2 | CASSLDLGGTGSNYEQYF
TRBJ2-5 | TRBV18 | CASSRTKETQYF
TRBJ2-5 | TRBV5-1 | CASSPRQGWETQYF
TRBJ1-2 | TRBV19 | CASSIIGYGYTF
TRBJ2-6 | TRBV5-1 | CASSTGQGNSGANVLTF
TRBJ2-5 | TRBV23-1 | CARTFFKYF
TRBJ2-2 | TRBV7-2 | CASSKQGASTGELFF
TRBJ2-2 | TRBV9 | CASSPWPSGDTGELFF
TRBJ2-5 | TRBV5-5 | CASSGPGQAQETQYF
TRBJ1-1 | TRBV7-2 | CASSLGGTDNTEAFF
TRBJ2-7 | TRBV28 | CASKTGDRGSYEQYF
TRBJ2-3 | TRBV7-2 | CASSLVSQGLVGTDTQYF
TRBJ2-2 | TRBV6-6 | CASSYESGQNTGELFF
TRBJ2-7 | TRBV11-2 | CASSQGTSVYEQYF